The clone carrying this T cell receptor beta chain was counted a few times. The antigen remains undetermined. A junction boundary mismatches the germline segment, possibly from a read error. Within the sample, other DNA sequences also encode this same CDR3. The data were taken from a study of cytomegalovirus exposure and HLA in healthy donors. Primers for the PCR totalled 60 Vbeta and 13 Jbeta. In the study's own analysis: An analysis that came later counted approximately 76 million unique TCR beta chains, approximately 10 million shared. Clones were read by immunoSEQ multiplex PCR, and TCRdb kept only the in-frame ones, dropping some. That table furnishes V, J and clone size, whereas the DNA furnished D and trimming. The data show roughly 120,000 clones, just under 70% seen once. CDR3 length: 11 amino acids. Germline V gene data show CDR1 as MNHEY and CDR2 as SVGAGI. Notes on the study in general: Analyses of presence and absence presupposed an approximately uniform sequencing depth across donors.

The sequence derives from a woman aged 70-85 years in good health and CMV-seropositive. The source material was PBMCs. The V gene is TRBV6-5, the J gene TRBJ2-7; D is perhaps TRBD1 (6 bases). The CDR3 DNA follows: TGTGCTAGCAGCAGGGGCTTCGAGCAGTACTTC. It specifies CASSRGFEQYF.